These 27 T cell receptor beta chains came from one sample sequenced in a study of blood T cell repertoires in COVID-19. Produced via immunoSEQ multiplex PCR; TCRdb's table is partial and in-frame only. Of more than 100,000 clones in the sample, 65% to 90% were seen once. What was sequenced was peripheral blood. The receptors were sampled from an elderly man with acute or convalescent COVID-19.

The chain uses TRBV7-2 and TRBJ1-1; D may be TRBD1 (6 bases). Germline loops: CDR1 SGHTA, CDR2 FQGNSA. V lost 1 base, J lost 1 base, and 7 bases lay in between. The CDR3 totals 14 residues. CDR3 residues: CASSLGTENTEAFF. DNA of the CDR3: TGTGCCAGCAGCTTAGGGACAGAGAACACTGAAGCTTTCTTT.

The CDR3 region has the DNA TGTGCCAGCAGGTACCGGACAGATACTAACTATGGCTACACCTTC. Translation gives CASRYRTDTNYGYTF. The V call is TRBV6-8, the J call TRBJ1-2; TRBD1 might be the D (6 bases). Germline loops: CDR1 MNHGY, CDR2 SAAAGT. The CDR3 has 15 residues. The V end lost 6 bases, the J end lost 0 bases, and 14 bases lay between the germline ends.

The chain combines TRBV9 with TRBJ2-7, with 10 nucleotides matching TRBD1. Trimming removed 4 bases from V and 2 bases from J; junction bases left unmatched: 3. The CDR3 is 14 residues long. CDR1 and CDR2 (germline): SGDLS, YYNGEE. The CDR3, as DNA: TGTGCCAGCAGCAGGGGACAGGGGCCCTACGAGCAGTACTTC. This codes for CASSRGQGPYEQYF.

V gene TRBV18 combines with J gene TRBJ2-7, with D perhaps matching TRBD1 (7 bases). The CDR3 is 14 amino acids. Trimming stripped 3 bases from V and 5 bases from J, with 14 bases between. From germline, CDR1 is KGHSH and CDR2 LQKENI. The CDR3 reads CASSPGQGGNEQYF. The CDR3 nucleotides are TGTGCCAGCTCACCCGGGCAGGGGGGAAACGAGCAGTACTTC.

This chain connects TRBV25-1 to TRBJ2-7, with 9 bases matching TRBD2. V was pared by 1 base and J by 6 bases, with 7 bases of the junction left unmatched. The CDR3 spans 15 residues. Germline loops: CDR1 MGHDK, CDR2 SYGVNS. CDR3 DNA: TGTGCCAGCAGTGAATGGGGTAGCGGGAGTGGCGAGCAGTACTTC. Protein sequence: CASSEWGSGSGEQYF.

The chain carries TRBV29-1 and TRBJ2-1, with D possibly being TRBD1 (7 bases). This CDR3 contains 14 residues. Germline-derived CDR1 and CDR2 are SQVTM and ANQGSEA. V was pared by 1 base and J by 7 bases, with 14 bases between. This CDR3 is CSVEGQGGWNEQFF. CDR3 in DNA: TGCAGCGTTGAAGGCCAGGGGGGATGGAATGAGCAGTTCTTC.

The table lists this clone with a count of one. This chain connects TRBV28 to TRBJ1-4; D is ambiguous. Trimming took 2 bases from V and 11 from J, leaving 15 bases between them. Germline CDR1 is MDHEN and CDR2 is SYDVKM. This CDR3 has 14 residues. The CDR3, as DNA: TGTGCCAGCAGTTTAGGAGGGCCGTTAGTGAAACTGTTTTTT. Residues: CASSLGGPLVKLFF.

The sample holds one count of this clone. This sequence joins TRBV5-4 and TRBJ1-4, with D possibly TRBD1 on 5 matching bases. Trimming removed 6 bases at V and 3 bases at J, with 12 bases between. From germline, CDR1 is SGHNT and CDR2 YYREEE (reference sequence). The CDR3 runs to 14 residues. The CDR3 protein is CASTRGGANEKLFF. Here the CDR3 DNA reads TGTGCCAGCACCCGGGGGGGGGCTAATGAAAAACTGTTTTTT.

V is TRBV6-4 and J is TRBJ2-1; 8 nucleotides align to TRBD2. In germline, CDR1 is MRHNA, CDR2 SNTAGT. The CDR3 covers 16 residues. V trimming: 2 bases; J trimming: 4 bases; junction bases outside the gene matches: 7. The CDR3 DNA sequence: TGTGCCAGCAGTGACACAAGCGGGGGCAAGTACAATGAGCAGTTCTTC. It translates to CASSDTSGGKYNEQFF.

J is TRBJ2-3 and V is TRBV28; 7 nucleotides align to TRBD1. The CDR3 loop spans 15 amino acids. CDR1 and CDR2 from the germline V gene are MDHEN and SYDVKM. Unmatched junction bases numbered 8, after V lost 5 bases and J lost 3 bases. The CDR3 loop reads CASSKGAQRTDTQYF. DNA for the CDR3: TGTGCCAGCAGTAAGGGGGCGCAAAGGACAGATACGCAGTATTTT.

This chain links TRBV7-3 with TRBJ2-1; TRBD2 agrees at 7 bases. V lost 8 bases, J lost 14 bases, and 9 bases stayed unmatched. Germline V gives CDR1 SGHTA, CDR2 FQGTGA. CDR3 length: 11 amino acids. CDR3 nucleotides: TGTGCCAGCGATTCGGGAGGAGTGAAGTTCTTC. Encoded protein: CASDSGGVKFF.

The J gene is TRBJ1-5, the V gene TRBV19; TRBD1 agrees at 9 bases. The germline V gene has CDR1 LNHDA and CDR2 SQIVND (reference sequence). V trimming: 1 base; J trimming: 7 bases; junction bases outside the gene matches: 5. The CDR3 loop spans 15 amino acids. In nucleotides, the CDR3 is TGTGCCAGTAGTATAGGGACAGGGGAAGGGCAGCCCCAGCATTTT. Translated: CASSIGTGEGQPQHF.

This clone was picked up one time. The CDR3, as DNA: TGTGCCATCAGTGGCAGATCCAATGAGCAGTTCTTC. Translation: CAISGRSNEQFF. The rearrangement joins TRBV10-3 to TRBJ2-1, with unresolved D. Trimming took 4 bases from V and 6 from J, leaving 7 bases between them. CDR1 ENHRY and CDR2 SYGVKD come from the germline V gene. The CDR3 is made up of 12 amino acids.

This rearrangement joins TRBV11-2 to TRBJ2-5, with 14 bases identical to TRBD2. The length of the CDR3 is 18 residues. The germline V gene has CDR1 SGHAT and CDR2 FQNNGV. Trimming removed 1 base from V and 3 bases from J; junction bases left unmatched: 7. CDR3 bases: TGTGCCAGCAGCTTAGGCGGCCCGGGACTAGCGGGAGAAGAGACCCAGTACTTC. This sequence encodes CASSLGGPGLAGEETQYF.

The table lists this clone with a count of one. V gene TRBV7-9 combines with J gene TRBJ2-5, with TRBD2 matching over 10 bases. Germline trimming cut 6 bases from V and 3 bases from J; bases unmatched to any gene: 7. This CDR3 is built from 15 residues. Germline lookup yields CDR1 SEHNR and CDR2 FQNEAQ (reference sequence). The CDR3 sequence is CASSPRTSGKETQYF. As DNA, the CDR3 is TGTGCCAGCAGTCCTAGGACTAGCGGTAAAGAGACCCAGTACTTC.

V usage is TRBV5-1 and J usage is TRBJ1-5; 7 bases are a match to TRBD1. The CDR3 has 15 residues. The germline CDR1 and CDR2 sequences are SGHRS and YFSETQ. Trimming took 0 bases from V and 0 from J; bases not matched to a gene: 0. The CDR3 sequence is CASSLDRGSNQPQHF. The CDR3 DNA reads TGCGCCAGCAGCTTGGACAGGGGTAGCAATCAGCCCCAGCATTTT.

The rearrangement uses TRBV10-3 and TRBJ2-3; D is perhaps TRBD2 (5 bases). The CDR3 loop spans 15 amino acids. Trimming removed 0 bases at V and 4 bases at J, with 11 bases between. CDR1 and CDR2 (germline): ENHRY, SYGVKD. DNA of the CDR3: TGTGCCATCAGTGAGTCTGGAGGCGGGTCAGATACGCAGTATTTT. Its protein product is CAISESGGGSDTQYF.

The rearrangement uses TRBV5-4 and TRBJ2-2, with D perhaps TRBD2 (6 bases). Germline CDR1 SGHNT, CDR2 YYREEE (reference sequence). V lost 5 bases and J 0 bases, leaving 14 bases between the germline ends. The CDR3 sequence is 16 residues long. The CDR3 sequence is CASRIGGPTNTGELFF. The CDR3 bases are TGTGCCAGCAGGATCGGAGGGCCCACGAACACCGGGGAGCTGTTTTTT.

The chain recombines TRBV5-1 with TRBJ2-3; a weak D match, TRBD2 (7 bases). The germline V gene encodes CDR1 SGHRS and CDR2 YFSETQ. This CDR3 is built from 17 residues. V dropped 7 bases and J dropped 1 base, with 22 bases sitting between them. The CDR3: CASVPGAGTSGTDTQYF. DNA of the CDR3: TGCGCCAGCGTTCCGGGGGCTGGTACTAGCGGCACAGATACGCAGTATTTT.

This clone appeared a single time. The gene calls are TRBV6-5 and TRBJ1-1; D uncertain. The CDR3 length is 14 residues. Germline V CDR1 and CDR2: MNHEY, SVGAGI. Trimming took 4 bases from V and 0 from J, leaving 9 bases between them. Here the CDR3 DNA reads TGTGCCAGCAGTTTCGCGGAAATGAACACTGAAGCTTTCTTT. Translating gives CASSFAEMNTEAFF.

The gene calls are TRBV21-1 and TRBJ2-7; the D call TRBD2 from the table was never checked on the DNA. TRBV21-1 is given as a pseudogene. The CDR3 length is 17 residues. The CDR3 sequence is CASSKGRRGEFGYEQYF. The CDR3 DNA reads TGTGCCAGCAGCAAAGGTCGCCGGGGGGAGTTTGGCTACGAGCAGTACTTC.

The chain uses TRBV10-1 and TRBJ2-1; 9 bases match TRBD2. This CDR3 comprises 13 residues. J lost 3 bases, V lost 10 bases, and 4 bases had no gene match. Per the germline V gene, CDR1 is WNHNN and CDR2 is SYGVQD (reference sequence). CDR3 in DNA: TGCGCCACGGGACTAGCCCTCTACAATGAGCAGTTCTTC. It yields the protein CATGLALYNEQFF.

The chain is built from TRBV6-1 and TRBJ2-7; D perhaps matches TRBD2 (7 bases). Deletions cut 1 base from V and 3 bases from J, with 13 bases between. Germline V CDR1 and CDR2: MNHNS, SASEGT. CDR3 length: 15 amino acids. This CDR3 is CASSEERRGLYEQYF. The CDR3 DNA sequence: TGTGCCAGCAGTGAAGAGCGGCGGGGGCTCTACGAGCAGTACTTC.

CDR3 coding DNA: TGTGCCAGCACACCGGTTATGAACACTGAAGCTTTCTTT. Amino acid sequence: CASTPVMNTEAFF. This chain uses TRBV6-5 with TRBJ1-1; D is undetermined. Germline V gene lookup returns CDR1 MNHEY and CDR2 SVGAGI. The germline V and J ends were trimmed by 7 bases and 0 bases, with 9 bases remaining between them. The CDR3 totals 13 residues.

The genes are TRBV10-3 and TRBJ1-2; D remains unclear. CDR3 length: 11 amino acids. The V gene's germline CDR1 is ENHRY and CDR2 SYGVKD. V was pared by 7 bases and J by 6 bases, with 9 bases between. In DNA, the CDR3 is TGTGCCATCACGAGCGGGGATGGCTACACCTTC. Translating gives CAITSGDGYTF.

The chain joins TRBV10-1 to TRBJ1-5; a weak D match, TRBD1 (5 bases). CDR3 length equals 15 residues. Germline V gives CDR1 WNHNN, CDR2 SYGVQD (reference sequence). Trimming removed 10 bases at V and 1 base at J, with 17 bases between. The CDR3 DNA follows: TGCGCCACGCACTCGACAGTTTGCAGCAATCAGCCCCAGCATTTT. It specifies CATHSTVCSNQPQHF.

The chain recombines TRBV5-5 with TRBJ1-1; D is unclear. Trimming shortened V by 5 bases and J by 0 bases, and 5 bases separated the two germline ends. Germline V gene data show CDR1 as SGHKS and CDR2 as YYEKEE (reference sequence). The CDR3 covers 12 residues. The CDR3 region has the DNA TGTGCCAGCAGGACAATGAACACTGAAGCTTTCTTT. Translation: CASRTMNTEAFF.